What follows are 24 T cell receptor beta chains derived from one specimen sequenced in a study of cytomegalovirus exposure and HLA in healthy donors (dated by TCRdb to about 2017). The library was prepared using the immunoSEQ multiplex PCR assay. A mixture of 60 forward primers for TCR Vbeta segments and 13 reverse primers for TCR Jbeta segments was used in the multiplex PCR. TCRdb provides this immuneACCESS table in a form limited to in-frame rearrangements. Some clones are lacking; in checked studies, under half of them reflect an unresolved V gene, and why the rest are absent is not known. The sample profile shows some 110,000 clones; roughly 76% of them were found once. Around 6.4% of the sample comes from the top ten. Sequencing used PBMCs. Every receptor here comes from a woman aged 50 to 60 in good health and CMV-seropositive.

This clone was recorded a few times. The V gene is TRBV4-3, the J gene TRBJ2-6; D is perhaps TRBD2 (6 bases). Germline CDR1 and CDR2: LGHNA and YSLEER. The ends were cut back, 2 bases at V and 0 bases at J, with 11 bases in the middle. The CDR3 has 17 residues. The CDR3 spells CASSQNNGGSGANVLTF. In DNA form, the CDR3 reads TGCGCCAGCAGCCAAAATAACGGGGGCTCTGGGGCCAACGTCCTGACTTTC.

The V call is TRBV28, the J call TRBJ1-1; no reliable D call. Germline assignment: CDR1 MDHEN and CDR2 SYDVKM. This CDR3 has 12 amino acids. V was cut by 7 bases and J by 5 bases, with 11 bases left in between. The CDR3 bases are TGTGCCAGCACCCACCGGGAAACTGAAGCTTTCTTT. This encodes CASTHRETEAFF.

Regarding this clone: Other DNA sequences in the sample encode the same CDR3. This chain uses TRBV6-5 with TRBJ1-4; 11 bases align to TRBD1. Losses at the gene ends were 4 bases for V and 7 bases for J; bases not matched to a gene: 2. The CDR3 spans 14 residues. Germline loops: CDR1 MNHEY, CDR2 SVGAGI. The CDR3 bases are TGTGCCAGCAGTTCGGGACAGGGGGGTGAAAAACTGTTTTTT. Translated: CASSSGQGGEKLFF.

This chain connects TRBV6-1 to TRBJ1-2; 9 positions match TRBD1. Unmatched junction bases numbered 9, after V lost 9 bases and J lost 4 bases. CDR1 MNHNS and CDR2 SASEGT come from the germline V gene. The CDR3 runs to 14 residues. The CDR3 sequence is CASRGGQGGYGYTF. The CDR3 nucleotides are TGTGCCAGTCGGGGGGGACAGGGAGGCTATGGCTACACCTTC.

Regarding this clone: A far larger clone is one nucleotide away, so this likely arose from a read error. In the same sample, other DNA sequences code for this CDR3. CDR3 sequence (DNA): TGCGCCAGCAGCCCCTCGTCGGGAACTGAAGCTTTCTTT. Protein product: CASSPSSGTEAFF. The rearrangement joins TRBV5-1 to TRBJ1-1; D remains ambiguous. The CDR3 length is 13 residues. Germline CDR1 is SGHRS and CDR2 is YFSETQ. V lost 4 bases and J lost 5, with 12 bases in between.

This clone turned up a few times. This chain uses TRBV28 with TRBJ1-5; D unclear. The germline V and J ends were trimmed by 6 bases and 1 base, with 10 bases remaining between them. This CDR3 is built from 14 residues. In germline, CDR1 is MDHEN, CDR2 SYDVKM. The CDR3, as DNA: TGTGCCAGCAGCTCCCTTCCCAGCAATCAGCCCCAGCATTTT. This codes for CASSSLPSNQPQHF.

The chain combines TRBV2 with TRBJ2-7; D gene unclear. This CDR3 is built from 13 residues. Germline-derived CDR1 and CDR2 are SNHLY and FYNNEI. Deletions cut 1 base from V and 6 bases from J, with 10 bases between. The DNA for the CDR3 is TGTGCCAGCAGTGAAGGACCGGGTGCCGAGCAGTACTTC. It codes for CASSEGPGAEQYF.

This clone was detected a few times. This sequence joins TRBV9 and TRBJ1-2; 9 bases line up with TRBD1. Trimming took 1 base from V and 8 from J; bases not matched to a gene: 12. This CDR3 is 16 amino acids long. Per the germline V gene, CDR1 is SGDLS and CDR2 is YYNGEE. Here the CDR3 reads CASSVTDRGRQGGYTF. The CDR3 DNA reads as TGTGCCAGCAGCGTAACCGACAGGGGGAGACAAGGAGGCTACACCTTC.

The genes are TRBV5-1 and TRBJ2-5; TRBD1 aligns across 7 bases. The CDR3 is made up of 15 amino acids. J was trimmed by 5 bases and V by 3 bases; bases with no gene match: 10. In germline, CDR1 is SGHRS, CDR2 YFSETQ. DNA of the CDR3: TGCGCCAGCAGCTCCAATGCAGACAGGGCTGAGACCCAGTACTTC. This sequence encodes CASSSNADRAETQYF.

The chain has TRBV5-1 and TRBJ2-3, with D tentatively TRBD1 (8 bases). The CDR3 is made up of 15 amino acids. CDR1 is SGHRS and CDR2 is YFSETQ in the germline V gene. With 4 bases removed from V and 4 bases from J, the gap between germline ends came to 16 bases. The CDR3: CASSTGGGRSDTQYF. The CDR3 region has the DNA TGCGCCAGCAGCACAGGGGGGGGGCGATCAGATACGCAGTATTTT.

The chain couples TRBV15 to TRBJ1-5; D might be TRBD1 (6 bases). Germline V CDR1 and CDR2: LNHNV, YYDKDF (reference sequence). V was clipped by 5 bases and J by 1 base, with 15 bases between them. The CDR3 extends over 16 amino acids. DNA for the CDR3: TGTGCCACCAGCGGAAACAGGGTAGGGAGCAATCAGCCCCAGCATTTT. Protein: CATSGNRVGSNQPQHF.

The chain combines TRBV5-4 with TRBJ1-2; 10 bases map to TRBD1. Looked up from germline, CDR1 is SGHNT and CDR2 is YYREEE (reference sequence). J gave up 7 bases and V 0 bases, and 6 bases lay outside the gene matches. The CDR3 extends over 15 amino acids. Here the CDR3 DNA reads TGTGCCAGCAGCTTGGTCGGGACAGGGGTGGGTGGCTACACCTTC. It is translated as CASSLVGTGVGGYTF.

The chain uses TRBV7-2 and TRBJ2-7; 7 bases are shared with TRBD1. This CDR3 region has 13 residues. Looked up from germline, CDR1 is SGHTA and CDR2 is FQGNSA. V was clipped by 5 bases and J by 5 bases; unmatched bases: 6. The CDR3 region has the DNA TGTGCCAGCAGCCCCTTCGGACAGGACGAGCAGTACTTC. Residues: CASSPFGQDEQYF.

This chain uses TRBV5-1 with TRBJ2-3, with TRBD1 identical over 9 bases. V lost 0 bases to trimming and J lost 7 bases; unmatched junction nucleotides: 6. The CDR3 sequence is 15 residues long. From germline, CDR1 is SGHRS and CDR2 YFSETQ. CDR3 coding DNA: TGCGCCAGCAGCTTGGAAAGGACAGGGGTGAATACGCAGTATTTT. This codes for CASSLERTGVNTQYF.

This clone was seen only once. The genes are TRBV27 and TRBJ2-1; D perhaps matches TRBD2 (5 bases). Germline values: CDR1 MNHEY, CDR2 SMNVEV (reference sequence). The CDR3 loop spans 12 amino acids. Trimming removed 2 bases at V and 10 bases at J, with 9 bases between. The CDR3 DNA reads TGTGCCAGCAGTTTAAGGTCGGGGGAGCAGTTCTTC. Its translation: CASSLRSGEQFF.

The DNA for the CDR3 is TGTGCCAGCAGTTTACTTACTAGCGTCTCGAGCTCCTACAATGAGCAGTTCTTC. It yields the protein CASSLLTSVSSSYNEQFF. The chain employs TRBV27 and TRBJ2-1; 7 positions agree with TRBD2. Per the germline V gene, CDR1 is MNHEY and CDR2 is SMNVEV (reference sequence). J gave up 0 bases and V 2 bases, and 10 bases lay outside the gene matches. The CDR3 is 18 residues long.

The rearrangement joins TRBV6-1 to TRBJ1-1; D may be TRBD1 (6 bases). The CDR3 is 15 amino acids. Germline lookup yields CDR1 MNHNS and CDR2 SASEGT. Trimming pared 6 bases from V and 0 bases from J, leaving 14 bases between. The CDR3 bases are TGTGCCAGCAGCAACTCGGGACAAGTGAACACTGAAGCTTTCTTT. Residues: CASSNSGQVNTEAFF.

A note on this clone: The junction departs from the called germline gene at one end, perhaps through a read error. The chain is built from TRBV7-9 and TRBJ1-1; weak D call: TRBD1 (5 bases). In germline, CDR1 is SEHNR, CDR2 FQNEAQ (reference sequence). This CDR3 spans 13 amino acids. CDR3 bases: TGTTCCAGCAGTCCTACAGGGAACACTGAAGCTTTCTTT. Translated, it gives CSSSPTGNTEAFF.

This clone has just a few counts. The chain has TRBV19 and TRBJ2-2; D is ambiguous. V was pared by 5 bases and J by 5 bases, with 12 bases between. This CDR3 is 14 amino acids long. Germline CDR1 and CDR2: LNHDA and SQIVND (reference sequence). CDR3 in DNA: TGTGCCAGTAGTGTCCGTCCCGGGACCGGGGAGCTGTTTTTT. Amino acid sequence: CASSVRPGTGELFF.

The rearrangement uses TRBV4-3 and TRBJ1-1; 11 nucleotides line up with TRBD1. The germline V gene has CDR1 LGHNA and CDR2 YSLEER. The CDR3 runs to 14 residues. With 4 bases clipped from V and 7 bases from J, the junction kept 5 bases outside the gene matches. CDR3 DNA sequence: TGCGCCAGCAGCCTGGACAGGGGGCGGGGTGAAGCTTTCTTT. Amino acids: CASSLDRGRGEAFF.

The chain joins TRBV7-2 to TRBJ1-4, with unresolved D. CDR3 length: 14 amino acids. Trimming removed 3 bases from V and 5 bases from J, with 10 bases in between. Germline assignment: CDR1 SGHTA and CDR2 FQGNSA. The CDR3 protein is CASSLRAINEKLFF. In DNA form, the CDR3 reads TGTGCCAGCAGCTTGCGGGCCATAAATGAAAAACTGTTTTTT.

V usage is TRBV19 and J usage is TRBJ1-2; 7 bases map to TRBD1. The germline V gene encodes CDR1 LNHDA and CDR2 SQIVND (reference sequence). Trimming took 9 bases from V and 6 from J; bases not matched to a gene: 10. The CDR3 totals 13 residues. CDR3: CASADRSGDGYTF. The CDR3 coding sequence is TGTGCCAGCGCGGACAGGTCGGGTGATGGCTACACCTTC.

V is TRBV5-6 and J is TRBJ1-2, with no clear D. Trimming took 4 bases from V and 2 from J, leaving 18 bases between them. The CDR3 covers 16 residues. Germline V gene lookup returns CDR1 SGHDT and CDR2 YYEEEE. Here the CDR3 reads CASSPWADPGNYGYTF. In nucleotides, the CDR3 is TGTGCCAGCAGCCCTTGGGCGGACCCGGGGAACTATGGCTACACCTTC.

V and J are TRBV14 and TRBJ1-6; D may be TRBD1 (6 bases). Trimming pared 5 bases from V and 8 bases from J, leaving 10 bases between. The CDR3 extends over 13 amino acids. Germline CDR1 SGHDN, CDR2 FVKESK. As DNA, the CDR3 is TGTGCCAGCAGCAATTCAGGGGATTCACCCCTCCACTTT. Encoded protein: CASSNSGDSPLHF. The variable domain in full, completed from reference TRBV14 and TRBJ1-6, reads EAGVTQFPSHSVIEKGQTVTLRCDPISGHDNLYWYRRVMGKEIKFLLHFVKESKQDESGMPNNRFLAERTGGTYSTLKVQPAELEDSGVYFCASSNSGDSPLHFGNGTRLTVT.